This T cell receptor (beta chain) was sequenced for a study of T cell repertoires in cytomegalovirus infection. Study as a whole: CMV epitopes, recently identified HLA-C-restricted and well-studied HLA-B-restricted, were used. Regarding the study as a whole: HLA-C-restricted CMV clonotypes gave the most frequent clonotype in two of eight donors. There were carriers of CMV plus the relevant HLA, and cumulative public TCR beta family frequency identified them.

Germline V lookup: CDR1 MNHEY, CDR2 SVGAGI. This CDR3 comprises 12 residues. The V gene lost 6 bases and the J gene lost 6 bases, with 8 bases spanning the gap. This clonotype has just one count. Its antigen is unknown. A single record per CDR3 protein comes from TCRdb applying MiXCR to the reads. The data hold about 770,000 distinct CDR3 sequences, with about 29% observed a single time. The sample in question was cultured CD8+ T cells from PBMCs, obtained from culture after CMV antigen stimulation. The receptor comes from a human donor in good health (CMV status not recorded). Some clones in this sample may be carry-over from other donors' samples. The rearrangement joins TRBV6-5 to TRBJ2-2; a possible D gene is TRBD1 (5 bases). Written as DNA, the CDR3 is TGTGCCAGCAGGACAGTCCCCGGGGAGCTGTTTTTT. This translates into CASRTVPGELFF.